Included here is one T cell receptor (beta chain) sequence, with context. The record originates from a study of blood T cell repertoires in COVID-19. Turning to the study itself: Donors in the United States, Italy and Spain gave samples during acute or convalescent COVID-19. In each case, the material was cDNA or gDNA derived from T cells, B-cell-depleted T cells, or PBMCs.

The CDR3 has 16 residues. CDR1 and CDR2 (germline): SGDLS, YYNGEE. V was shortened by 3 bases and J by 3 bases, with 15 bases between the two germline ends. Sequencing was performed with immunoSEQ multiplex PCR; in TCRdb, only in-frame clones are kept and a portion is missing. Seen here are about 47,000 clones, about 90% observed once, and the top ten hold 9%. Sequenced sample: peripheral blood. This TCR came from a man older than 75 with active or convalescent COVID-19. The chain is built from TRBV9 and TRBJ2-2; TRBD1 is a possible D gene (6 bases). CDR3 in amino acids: CASSARTERDTGELFF. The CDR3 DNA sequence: TGTGCCAGCAGCGCAAGGACAGAGCGCGACACCGGGGAGCTGTTTTTT.